This TCR beta chain stems from a study of cytomegalovirus exposure and HLA in healthy donors. On the study more broadly: Prior work identified more than 90 million unique TCR beta sequences in approximately 200 million T cells.

V was clipped by 8 bases and J by 6 bases; unmatched bases: 7. Germline CDR1 MNHEY, CDR2 SVGAGI. This CDR3 is 14 amino acids long. Remarks on this clone: Its antigen is currently unknown.

Broader study findings: TCR beta V- and J-gene trimming was later associated with a missense DCLRE1C variant. A later analysis showed TCR association rates differing by HLA locus, peaking at DRB1 and lowest at HLA-C. The sole available immune exposure information was CMV serostatus.

The study ran its PCR with 60 Vbeta and 13 Jbeta primers. Repertoires were generated with immunoSEQ multiplex PCR, while TCRdb's copy carries only in-frame clones and drops some. Counted here are around 150,000 clones, roughly 80% occurring once; the ten biggest clones make up 7%. This receptor was identified in a woman aged 25 to 45 in good health and CMV-seropositive. This rearrangement joins TRBV6-5 to TRBJ1-6, with 7 bases identical to TRBD1. Sequencing was done on a sample of PBMCs. The CDR3 is CASGRGQTNSPLHF. The CDR3 DNA reads as TGTGCCAGCGGGCGGGGACAGACTAATTCACCCCTCCACTTT.